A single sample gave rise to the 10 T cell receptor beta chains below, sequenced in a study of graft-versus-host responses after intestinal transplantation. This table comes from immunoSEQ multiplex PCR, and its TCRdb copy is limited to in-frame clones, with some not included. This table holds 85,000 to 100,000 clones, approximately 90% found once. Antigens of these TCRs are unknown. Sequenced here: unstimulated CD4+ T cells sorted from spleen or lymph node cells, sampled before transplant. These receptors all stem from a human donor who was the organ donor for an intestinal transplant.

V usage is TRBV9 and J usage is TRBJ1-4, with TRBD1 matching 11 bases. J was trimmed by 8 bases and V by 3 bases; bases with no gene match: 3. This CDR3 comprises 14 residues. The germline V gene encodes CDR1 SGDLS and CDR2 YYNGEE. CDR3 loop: CASSADRGREKLFF. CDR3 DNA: TGTGCCAGCAGCGCGGACAGGGGGCGAGAAAAACTGTTTTTT. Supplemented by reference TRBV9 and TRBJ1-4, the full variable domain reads DSGVTQTPKHLITATGQRVTLRCSPRSGDLSVYWYQQSLDQGLQFLIQYYNGEERAKGNILERFSAQQFPDLHSELNLSSLELGDSALYFCASSADRGREKLFFGSGTQLSVL.

The CDR3 DNA reads TGTGCCAGCTCACCACCCTTAACCTACGAGCAGTACTTC. Amino acids: CASSPPLTYEQYF. The chain uses TRBV18 and TRBJ2-7; D is uncertain. V was trimmed by 0 bases and J by 2 bases, leaving 5 bases between them. The CDR3 runs to 13 residues. Germline V gene data show CDR1 as KGHSH and CDR2 as LQKENI. Complete variable domain (other parts from reference TRBV18 and TRBJ2-7): NAGVMQNPRHLVRRRGQEARLRCSPMKGHSHVYWYRQLPEEGLKFMVYLQKENIIDESGMPKERFSAEFPKEGPSILRIQQVVRGDSAAYFCASSPPLTYEQYFGPGTRLTVT.

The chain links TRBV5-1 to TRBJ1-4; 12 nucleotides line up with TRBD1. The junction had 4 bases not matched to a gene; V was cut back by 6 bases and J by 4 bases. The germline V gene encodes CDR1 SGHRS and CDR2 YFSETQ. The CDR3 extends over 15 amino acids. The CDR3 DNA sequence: TGCGCCAGCAAGGGACAGGGGGCGCTTAATGAAAAACTGTTTTTT. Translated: CASKGQGALNEKLFF. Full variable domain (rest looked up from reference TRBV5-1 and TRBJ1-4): KAGVTQTPRYLIKTRGQQVTLSCSPISGHRSVSWYQQTPGQGLQFLFEYFSETQRNKGNFPGRFSGRQFSNSRSEMNVSTLELGDSALYLCASKGQGALNEKLFFGSGTQLSVL.

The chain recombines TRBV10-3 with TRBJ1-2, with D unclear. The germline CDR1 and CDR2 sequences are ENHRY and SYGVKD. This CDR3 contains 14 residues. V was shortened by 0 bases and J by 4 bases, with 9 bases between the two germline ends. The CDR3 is CAISESQEIYGYTF. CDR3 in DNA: TGTGCCATCAGTGAGTCTCAAGAGATCTATGGCTACACCTTC.

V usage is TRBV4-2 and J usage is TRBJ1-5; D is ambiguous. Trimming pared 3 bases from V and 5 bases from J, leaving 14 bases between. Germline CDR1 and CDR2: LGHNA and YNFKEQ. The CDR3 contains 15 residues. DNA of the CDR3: TGTGCCAGCAGCCACGACTCAAGGATCGATCAGCCCCAGCATTTT. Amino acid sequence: CASSHDSRIDQPQHF.

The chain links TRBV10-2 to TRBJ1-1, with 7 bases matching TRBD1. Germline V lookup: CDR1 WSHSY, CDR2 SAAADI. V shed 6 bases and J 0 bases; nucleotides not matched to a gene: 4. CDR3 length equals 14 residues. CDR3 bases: TGCGCCAGCAGGACCGGGACAGTGAACACTGAAGCTTTCTTT. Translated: CASRTGTVNTEAFF.

The CDR3 loop reads CASRPLGERGITDTQYF. CDR3 DNA sequence: TGCGCCAGCAGACCCCTGGGGGAGCGGGGCATCACAGATACGCAGTATTTT. The chain links TRBV10-2 to TRBJ2-3; 7 bases line up with TRBD2. The CDR3 totals 17 residues. Germline assignment: CDR1 WSHSY and CDR2 SAAADI. V lost 6 bases, J lost 2 bases, and 14 bases stayed unmatched.

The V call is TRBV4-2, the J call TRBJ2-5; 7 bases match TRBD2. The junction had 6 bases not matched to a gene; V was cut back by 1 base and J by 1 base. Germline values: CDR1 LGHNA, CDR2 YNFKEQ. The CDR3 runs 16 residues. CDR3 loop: CASSQGSGPRQETQYF. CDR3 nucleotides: TGTGCCAGCAGCCAAGGTAGCGGGCCCCGCCAAGAGACCCAGTACTTC.

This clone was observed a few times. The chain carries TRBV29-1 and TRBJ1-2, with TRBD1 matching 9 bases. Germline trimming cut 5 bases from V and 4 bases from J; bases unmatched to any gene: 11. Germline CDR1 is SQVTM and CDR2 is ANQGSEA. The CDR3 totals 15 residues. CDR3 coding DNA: TGCAGCGTTTATCACAGGGGGCCCCTCTCCTATGGCTACACCTTC. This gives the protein CSVYHRGPLSYGYTF.

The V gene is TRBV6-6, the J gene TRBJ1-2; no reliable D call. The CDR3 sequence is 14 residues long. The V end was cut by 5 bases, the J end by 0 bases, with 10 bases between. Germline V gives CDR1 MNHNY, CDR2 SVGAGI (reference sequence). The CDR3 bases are TGTGCCAGCAGTACCCCCAGATCTAACTATGGCTACACCTTC. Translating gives CASSTPRSNYGYTF.